This TCR beta chain was profiled in a study of cytomegalovirus exposure and HLA in healthy donors. Concerning this clone itself: Antigen unknown.

The PCR contained 60 Vbeta and 13 Jbeta primers. Assay: immunoSEQ multiplex PCR; the TCRdb copy retains only in-frame clones and omits some. There are approximately 190,000 clones in the sample; 84% occur only once, and 0.25% to 0.3% lies in the top ten. Trimming removed 1 base at V and 5 bases at J, with 12 bases between. The germline V gene has CDR1 MDHEN and CDR2 SYDVKM. The CDR3 length is 15 residues. Study results and limitations: Data from an earlier analysis indicated that most TCR beta V segments were productive either about 87% or about 30% of the time. There were a few CMV-associated chains whose specificity for CMV antigens was confirmed in vitro.

Source material: PBMCs. The receptor's source is a boy between 10 and 17 years old in good health and CMV-seronegative. V usage is TRBV28 and J usage is TRBJ1-5; a weak D match, TRBD1 (5 bases). The CDR3 loop is CASSLLGPPHQPQHF. The CDR3, as DNA: TGTGCCAGCAGTTTATTGGGGCCTCCCCATCAGCCCCAGCATTTT.